Presented here are 18 T cell receptor beta chains from one specimen sequenced in a study of cytomegalovirus exposure and HLA in healthy donors. Vbeta (60) and Jbeta (13) primers were used in the PCR. TCRdb keeps only in-frame clones here, not all; method: immunoSEQ multiplex PCR. The sample has about 120,000 clones; about 74% are singletons. Material for sequencing was PBMCs. These receptors were taken from a woman aged 35 to 49 in good health and CMV-seropositive.

This chain connects TRBV25-1 to TRBJ1-2; TRBD1 might be the D (5 bases). The CDR3 consists of 12 residues. V lost 7 bases and J 6 bases, leaving 12 bases between the germline ends. Looked up from germline, CDR1 is MGHDK and CDR2 is SYGVNS. The CDR3 region is CASTDGHNGYTF. The DNA for the CDR3 is TGTGCCAGCACCGACGGACATAATGGCTACACCTTC.

This chain connects TRBV5-4 to TRBJ2-5, with 7 bases fitting TRBD2. The V segment lost 4 bases and the J segment 5 bases; nucleotides outside the gene matches: 11. The CDR3 totals 15 residues. Looked up from germline, CDR1 is SGHNT and CDR2 is YYREEE (reference sequence). The CDR3 region is CASSPGGLVGETQYF. The CDR3 DNA sequence: TGTGCCAGCAGCCCCGGAGGACTAGTGGGTGAGACCCAGTACTTC.

This clone was counted only a few times. The chain uses TRBV7-2 and TRBJ2-7, with 11 nucleotides matching TRBD2. The germline V gene has CDR1 SGHTA and CDR2 FQGNSA. Losses at the gene ends were 4 bases for V and 4 bases for J; bases not matched to a gene: 3. The CDR3 contains 14 residues. The CDR3 spells CASSSGLAGYEQYF. The CDR3 DNA reads TGTGCCAGCAGCTCCGGACTAGCGGGTTACGAGCAGTACTTC.

V and J are TRBV11-2 and TRBJ2-1; no firm D call. CDR1 SGHAT and CDR2 FQNNGV come from the germline V gene. The CDR3 runs 16 residues. With 4 bases removed from V and 0 bases from J, the gap between germline ends came to 13 bases. The CDR3 sequence: CASSSGSSRSYNEQFF. CDR3 DNA sequence: TGTGCCAGCAGCTCCGGGTCCAGTCGCTCCTACAATGAGCAGTTCTTC.

The V and J genes are TRBV6-1 and TRBJ2-1; TRBD2 agrees at 10 bases. CDR3 length: 14 amino acids. V was clipped by 6 bases and J by 9 bases; unmatched bases: 8. CDR1 and CDR2 (germline): MNHNS, SASEGT. The CDR3 loop is CASRGTSAPSEQFF. The CDR3 DNA is TGTGCCAGCAGAGGGACTAGCGCCCCCTCTGAGCAGTTCTTC.

The chain joins TRBV6-5 to TRBJ2-7; a weak D match, TRBD1 (5 bases). This CDR3 has 13 amino acids. V lost 2 bases to trimming and J lost 1 base, with 6 bases between them. Germline V gene data show CDR1 as MNHEY and CDR2 as SVGAGI. CDR3 sequence (DNA): TGTGCCAGCAGTTACGACAGATCCTACGAGCAGTACTTC. Protein: CASSYDRSYEQYF.

V usage is TRBV7-3 and J usage is TRBJ2-3; TRBD2 matches at 7 bases. CDR1 and CDR2 (germline): SGHTA, FQGTGA. After removal of 1 base from V and 0 bases from J, the junction contained 4 bases not matched to a gene. The CDR3 length is 16 residues. This CDR3 reads CASSLIGGGSTDTQYF. The CDR3 nucleotides read TGTGCCAGCAGCTTAATTGGCGGGGGTAGCACAGATACGCAGTATTTT.

V usage is TRBV10-3 and J usage is TRBJ2-7; TRBD2 aligns across 9 bases. V shed 6 bases, J shed 6 bases, and the junction held 9 bases outside the gene matches. This CDR3 has 14 residues. CDR1 is ENHRY and CDR2 is SYGVKD in the germline V gene. The CDR3 sequence: CAIRLAGEVGEQYF. The CDR3 region has the DNA TGTGCCATCAGATTAGCGGGAGAGGTAGGCGAGCAGTACTTC.

This clone was observed once. As DNA, the CDR3 is TGTGCCAGCAGTTTTCGGGCAGCGAGGGCTGCAACTAATGAAAAACTGTTTTTT. Its translation: CASSFRAARAATNEKLFF. The genes are TRBV27 and TRBJ1-4, with D uncertain. The germline CDR1 and CDR2 sequences are MNHEY and SMNVEV (reference sequence). The ends were cut back, 3 bases at V and 0 bases at J, with 17 bases in the middle. The CDR3 runs 18 residues. The full variable domain, rest sourced from reference TRBV27 and TRBJ1-4, is EAQVTQNPRYLITVTGKKLTVTCSQNMNHEYMSWYRQDPGLGLRQIYYSMNVEVTDKGDVPEGYKVSRKEKRNFPLILESPSPNQTSLYFCASSFRAARAATNEKLFFGSGTQLSVL.

This clone was detected only once. In DNA, the CDR3 is TGTGCCAGCAGGGTGCGGGGTGCCAATGAAAAACTGTTTTTT. Amino acids: CASRVRGANEKLFF. J is TRBJ1-4 and V is TRBV6-1, with D unclear. Germline V gives CDR1 MNHNS, CDR2 SASEGT. The CDR3 has 14 residues. V dropped 6 bases and J dropped 5 bases, with 13 bases sitting between them.

The chain joins TRBV9 to TRBJ2-1, with 7 bases aligning to TRBD2. Germline assignment: CDR1 SGDLS and CDR2 YYNGEE. This CDR3 region has 16 residues. The ends lost 0 bases at V and 7 bases at J; junction bases unmatched: 10. The CDR3 nucleotides read TGTGCCAGCAGCGTAGATGGCGGGAGTAAGATAAATGAGCAGTTCTTC. Its translation: CASSVDGGSKINEQFF.

J is TRBJ2-5 and V is TRBV4-1; TRBD2 matches at 7 bases. The CDR3 runs to 12 residues. J lost 3 bases, V lost 9 bases, and 4 bases had no gene match. Germline V CDR1 and CDR2: MGHRA, YSYEKL. CDR3 in amino acids: CASRGGEETQYF. CDR3 coding DNA: TGCGCCAGTCGGGGAGGGGAAGAGACCCAGTACTTC.

The chain carries TRBV7-3 and TRBJ1-1, with D unclear. The CDR3 length is 13 residues. Trimming removed 5 bases at V and 0 bases at J, with 7 bases between. Germline CDR1 SGHTA, CDR2 FQGTGA. The CDR3 bases are TGTGCCAGCAGCGCGGTAGTGAACACTGAAGCTTTCTTT. Its protein is CASSAVVNTEAFF.

In the case of this clone: The sample contains more than one DNA sequence encoding this CDR3. The V gene is TRBV5-1, the J gene TRBJ2-5; TRBD2 agrees at 7 bases. This CDR3 spans 14 amino acids. Losses at the gene ends were 2 bases for V and 1 base for J; bases not matched to a gene: 2. Germline CDR1 and CDR2: SGHRS and YFSETQ. The CDR3 protein is CASSLGRGQETQYF. The CDR3 DNA sequence: TGCGCCAGCAGCTTAGGGAGGGGCCAAGAGACCCAGTACTTC.

The rearrangement uses TRBV5-4 and TRBJ1-1, with a tentative D call TRBD1 (5 bases). The CDR3 runs to 14 residues. Germline CDR1 is SGHNT and CDR2 is YYREEE (reference sequence). Between the trimmed V and J ends, which lost 2 bases and 1 base, there was a span of 9 bases. CDR3: CASSFGGENTEAFF. CDR3 in DNA: TGTGCCAGCAGCTTTGGGGGGGAGAACACTGAAGCTTTCTTT.

The chain links TRBV19 to TRBJ2-5; D is unclear. Germline V gene lookup returns CDR1 LNHDA and CDR2 SQIVND (reference sequence). This CDR3 is built from 14 residues. V lost 6 bases, J lost 1 base, and 12 bases lay in between. CDR3: CASSQRVAQETQYF. In DNA, the CDR3 is TGTGCCAGTAGCCAAAGAGTAGCCCAAGAGACCCAGTACTTC.

V gene TRBV4-2 combines with J gene TRBJ2-1; D is possibly TRBD2 (5 bases). With 0 bases removed from V and 10 bases from J, the gap between germline ends came to 7 bases. The germline V gene has CDR1 LGHNA and CDR2 YNFKEQ. CDR3 size: 12 residues. CDR3 bases: TGTGCCAGCAGCCAAGATCGAGGGGAGCAGTTCTTC. This sequence encodes CASSQDRGEQFF.

V gene TRBV6-1 combines with J gene TRBJ2-7; D remains ambiguous. Germline lookup yields CDR1 MNHNS and CDR2 SASEGT. The CDR3 covers 14 residues. Deletions cut 8 bases from V and 3 bases from J, with 17 bases between. The CDR3 reads CASLDFRGYYEQYF. The CDR3 DNA follows: TGTGCCAGCCTTGACTTCCGAGGCTACTACGAGCAGTACTTC.